The TCR beta chain described here comes from a study of radiation and T cells in renal cell carcinoma. Treatment here: 15 Gy SBRT to primary tumor, nephrectomy 4 weeks later. Clear cell pathology was present in this patient's renal cell carcinoma. Sequencing was performed with immunoSEQ multiplex PCR; in TCRdb, only in-frame clones are kept and a portion is missing. The repertoire holds fewer than 25,000 clones, with 40% to 55% as singletons. CDR3 size: 11 residues. The V gene lost 6 bases and the J gene lost 11 bases, with 11 bases spanning the gap. Germline assignment: CDR1 MNHNS and CDR2 SASEGT. The input for sequencing was tumor tissue, taken from a patient whose treatment included radiotherapy and nephrectomy. This receptor was taken from a woman aged 50 to 60 with renal cell carcinoma. V usage is TRBV6-1 and J usage is TRBJ1-5; D unresolved. CDR3 region: CASRVQGTQHF. The DNA for the CDR3 is TGTGCCAGCAGGGTTCAAGGTACCCAGCATTTT.